This entry is about one T cell receptor beta chain. Its target is unknown. The ends lost 1 base at V and 4 bases at J; junction bases unmatched: 2. CDR1 SGHTA and CDR2 FQGTGA come from the germline V gene. The CDR3 consists of 16 residues. Those who donated, Caucasian adults without exception, all lived in Nashville, Tennessee. These data are taken from a study of shared clonotypes between healthy human individuals. Study results and caveats: It was the non-shared clonotypes that had lower generation probabilities than clonotypes shared by all four donors.

Assay execution proceeded at the deep level. Measured with immunoSEQ multiplex PCR; TCRdb has only the in-frame clones, and not every one. This sample has about a million clones, with roughly 77% found just once. Specimen: memory CD4+ T cells from PBMCs. The subset is: CD45RA-negative fraction. The sequence was collected from a man between 18 and 35 years old in good health. Some clones in this sample may be carry-over from other donors' samples. The chain couples TRBV7-3 to TRBJ2-3; 13 bases line up with TRBD2. The CDR3 DNA follows: TGTGCCAGCAGCTTAAGACTAGCGGGAGGCGCAGATACGCAGTATTTT. Translation gives CASSLRLAGGADTQYF.